This is a list of T cell receptor beta chains from one sample in a study of blood T cell repertoires in COVID-19. Measured with immunoSEQ multiplex PCR; TCRdb has only the in-frame clones, and not every one. The data hold roughly 28,000 clones, with about 85% observed a single time. Sequenced: peripheral blood. All receptors come from a human donor in a cohort sampled during active COVID-19. The CDR3 runs from the conserved cysteine through the conserved F or W. D genes are given only for firm matches. Clone size, where shown, is once, few, many, or a class for clones that have expanded.

j_call v_call d_call cdr3_length clone_size cdr3_aa cdr3_nt
TRBJ1-1 TRBV18 TRBD1 16 NA CASSLDRVGGNTEAFF TGTGCCAGCTCCCTGGACAGGGTGGGGGGGAACACTGAAGCTTTCTTT
TRBJ2-7 TRBV5-4 TRBD2 15 NA CASSLDLAGSYEQYF TGTGCCAGCAGCTTGGATCTAGCGGGGTCGTACGAGCAGTACTTC
TRBJ2-7 TRBV11-2 TRBD1 14 NA CASKSGTGRYEQYF TGTGCCAGCAAGTCCGGGACAGGGAGATACGAGCAGTACTTC
TRBJ2-6 TRBV18 NA 14 NA CASSPMDKANVLTF TGTGCCAGCTCACCCATGGACAAGGCCAACGTCCTGACTTTC
TRBJ1-5 TRBV25-1 NA 13 NA CASKGQGNQPQHF TGTGCCAGCAAGGGGCAGGGGAATCAGCCCCAGCATTTT
TRBJ1-6 TRBV18 NA 14 NA CASSPTGNNSPLHF TGTGCCAGCTCACCGACGGGAAATAATTCACCCCTCCACTTT
TRBJ1-1 TRBV7-2 NA 13 NA CASSREEVTEAFF TGTGCCAGCAGCAGGGAGGAGGTCACTGAAGCTTTCTTT
TRBJ1-5 TRBV2 NA 15 NA CASRSTGLPNQPQHF TGTGCCAGCAGATCAACAGGGCTGCCCAATCAGCCCCAGCATTTT
TRBJ1-2 TRBV29-1 TRBD1 15 NA CSVRANRGVDDGYTF TGCAGCGTTCGGGCCAACAGGGGCGTAGATGATGGCTACACCTTC
TRBJ2-7 TRBV7-3 TRBD1 15 few CASSPGTGPRDEQYF TGTGCCAGCAGCCCTGGGACAGGGCCTAGGGACGAGCAGTACTTC
TRBJ1-3 TRBV5-5 TRBD1 17 NA CASSFDRDASAGNTIYF TGTGCCAGCAGCTTTGACAGGGATGCTAGCGCCGGAAACACCATATATTTT
TRBJ2-7 TRBV7-8 NA 15 NA CASSLKGVSSYEQYF TGTGCCAGCAGCTTAAAGGGGGTGAGCTCCTACGAGCAGTACTTC
TRBJ2-2 TRBV6-5 NA 13 NA CASSYEATGELFF TGTGCCAGCAGTTACGAGGCGACCGGGGAGCTGTTTTTT
TRBJ2-5 TRBV27 TRBD1 15 NA CASRKGQGTGETQYF TGTGCCAGCAGGAAAGGACAGGGGACCGGAGAGACCCAGTACTTC
TRBJ1-5 TRBV6-5 NA 15 NA CASSSDNVPNQPQHF TGTGCCAGCAGTTCCGACAACGTGCCCAATCAGCCCCAGCATTTT
TRBJ1-5 TRBV6-5 TRBD1 13 once CATSNRGSQPQHF TGTGCCACTTCAAACAGGGGAAGCCAGCCCCAGCATTTT
TRBJ2-6 TRBV19 TRBD2 16 NA CASRRLAGSGANVLTF TGTGCCAGTCGCAGGCTAGCGGGCTCTGGGGCCAACGTCCTGACTTTC
TRBJ2-5 TRBV2 NA 11 NA CASMESETQYF TGTGCCAGCATGGAGTCGGAGACCCAGTACTTC
TRBJ2-3 TRBV3-1/TRBV3-2 NA 14 NA CASSPQGITDTQYF TGTGCCAGCAGCCCCCAGGGGATCACAGATACGCAGTATTTT
TRBJ2-7 TRBV10-3 TRBD2 15 NA CAISDGASGSYEQYF TGTGCCATCAGTGATGGGGCTAGCGGCTCCTACGAGCAGTACTTC